The TCR beta chain under discussion was sequenced for a study of T cell responses to AZD1222 COVID-19 vaccine. Notes on the study in general: Most donors were white British, females outnumbered males, and clonal diversity was possibly underestimated.

Profiled with immunoSEQ multiplex PCR; TCRdb holds only in-frame clones, not every one. The sample lists about 100,000 clones, around nine tenths occurring once. The CDR3 runs 13 residues. V lost 4 bases and J lost 8; bases outside the gene matches: 6. From germline, CDR1 is SGHRS and CDR2 YFSETQ. About this clone itself: Its antigen is not known.

This sample comprised peripheral blood, obtained on day 0 of AZD1222 vaccination. The chain couples TRBV5-1 to TRBJ1-1; 9 bases match TRBD1. The sequence derives from an adult in good health. DNA of the CDR3: TGCGCCAGCAGCGGGGACAGGGCACACGAAGCTTTCTTT. This translates into CASSGDRAHEAFF.